The 17 T cell receptor beta chains below were found in one sample sequenced in a study of response to subunit inactivated influenza vaccine (dated by TCRdb to the late 2010s). Library preparation was by RT-PCR. The sample was run on an Illumina HiSeq 2500. The public reads were reprocessed in TCRdb via fastp at Q25 and MiXCR, keeping in-frame beta chains. Rows with one shared CDR3 protein collapse into an entry with the most common genes and DNA. For this sample there are 600,000 to 850,000 distinct CDR3 sequences; around 13% appear just once. The ten top clones hold about 7.6% of the sample. The source was PBMCs from blood, collected around two weeks before vaccination. Receptors were obtained from a man aged 45-65 years who received an inactivated influenza vaccine. Donor details come from another sample of the same person, matched by shared clones.

This clonotype was counted ten times or more. The chain joins TRBV3-1 to TRBJ2-2, with no clear D. Between the trimmed V and J ends, which lost 6 bases and 6 bases, there was a span of 5 bases. CDR1 is LGHDT, CDR2 YNNKEL, per germline (reference sequence). The CDR3 extends over 11 amino acids. CDR3 amino acids: CASRSAGELFF. The CDR3 DNA reads as TGTGCCAGCAGATCGGCCGGGGAGCTGTTTTTT.

The table lists this clonotype with a few counts. V usage is TRBV10-1 and J usage is TRBJ2-2; 7 nucleotides align to TRBD1. The V gene end was trimmed by 4 bases and the J gene end by 2 bases; junction bases not matched to a gene: 10. CDR1 and CDR2 from the germline V gene are WNHNN and SYGVQD (reference sequence). The length of the CDR3 is 17 residues. In DNA form, the CDR3 reads TGCGCCAGCAGTGGACTATCCGGGACAGTCAACACCGGGGAGCTGTTTTTT. This translates into CASSGLSGTVNTGELFF.

This clonotype was counted many times. The V call is TRBV9, the J call TRBJ2-5; 13 nucleotides line up with TRBD2. Germline V gene lookup returns CDR1 SGDLS and CDR2 YYNGEE. V lost 3 bases and J lost 7; bases outside the gene matches: 6. The CDR3 has 15 residues. The CDR3 region is CASSAGTSGKGTQYF. In DNA, the CDR3 is TGTGCCAGCAGCGCAGGGACTAGCGGGAAAGGGACCCAGTACTTC. Combining the CDR3 with reference TRBV9 and TRBJ2-5 gives the whole variable domain DSGVTQTPKHLITATGQRVTLRCSPRSGDLSVYWYQQSLDQGLQFLIQYYNGEERAKGNILERFSAQQFPDLHSELNLSSLELGDSALYFCASSAGTSGKGTQYFGPGTRLLVL.

The CDR3 protein is CASNSRPGLRVTNTEAFF. In nucleotides, the CDR3 is TGTGCCAGCAATTCTCGCCCGGGACTTCGAGTCACAAACACTGAAGCTTTCTTT. The chain has TRBV6-5 and TRBJ1-1; perhaps TRBD1 as D (5 bases). The CDR3 is made up of 18 amino acids. The V gene's germline CDR1 is MNHEY and CDR2 SVGAGI. V was shortened by 7 bases and J by 2 bases, with 26 bases between the two germline ends.

This clonotype was seen only a few times. J is TRBJ2-7 and V is TRBV14, with TRBD1 identical over 9 bases. The V segment lost 4 bases and the J segment 7 bases; nucleotides outside the gene matches: 8. CDR3 size: 14 residues. In germline, CDR1 is SGHDN, CDR2 FVKESK. This CDR3 reads CASSRQGGLREQYF. Here the CDR3 DNA reads TGTGCCAGCAGCCGACAGGGGGGGTTGCGGGAGCAGTACTTC.

V usage is TRBV24-1 and J usage is TRBJ2-5, with D perhaps TRBD1 or TRBD2 (6 bases each). V was clipped by 4 bases and J by 5 bases, with 13 bases between them. The CDR3 has 14 residues. The germline V gene has CDR1 KGHDR and CDR2 SFDVKD. The CDR3: CATSDTVGGETQYF. In DNA, the CDR3 is TGTGCCACCAGTGACACGGTAGGGGGGGAGACCCAGTACTTC.

This rearrangement joins TRBV7-8 to TRBJ2-2; 9 bases are a match to TRBD2. The CDR3 consists of 16 residues. CDR1 is SGHVS and CDR2 is FQNEAQ in the germline V gene. J lost 6 bases, V lost 2 bases, and 7 bases had no gene match. CDR3 coding DNA: TGTGCCAGCAGCTTAAGGATTAGCGGGAGATCCGGGGAGCTGTTTTTT. It encodes CASSLRISGRSGELFF. Full variable domain (outside the CDR3, taken from reference TRBV7-8 and TRBJ2-2): GAGVSQSPRYKVAKRGQDVALRCDPISGHVSLFWYQQALGQGPEFLTYFQNEAQLDKSGLPSDRFFAERPEGSVSTLKIQRTQQEDSAVYLCASSLRISGRSGELFFGEGSRLTVL.

This clonotype was seen many times. The chain links TRBV27 to TRBJ2-3; perhaps TRBD2 as D (5 bases). The ends were cut back, 0 bases at V and 4 bases at J, with 11 bases in the middle. The germline CDR1 and CDR2 sequences are MNHEY and SMNVEV (reference sequence). The CDR3 sequence is 15 residues long. This CDR3 reads CASSLSWIGADTQYF. The CDR3 coding sequence is TGTGCCAGCAGTTTATCGTGGATCGGGGCAGATACGCAGTATTTT.

This sequence joins TRBV28 and TRBJ2-3; TRBD2 might be the D (6 bases). CDR1 MDHEN and CDR2 SYDVKM come from the germline V gene. This CDR3 is 17 amino acids long. V lost 5 bases and J lost 2, with 20 bases in between. The CDR3 sequence is CASSRNLERRDTDTQYF. The CDR3 nucleotides are TGTGCCAGCAGTCGTAACTTGGAGCGGAGGGACACAGATACGCAGTATTTT. The whole variable domain, remainder taken from reference TRBV28 and TRBJ2-3, is DVKVTQSSRYLVKRTGEKVFLECVQDMDHENMFWYRQDPGLGLRLIYFSYDVKMKEKGDIPEGYSVSREKKERFSLILESASTNQTSMYLCASSRNLERRDTDTQYFGPGTRLTVL.

This clonotype was counted between two and nine times. The chain links TRBV3-1 to TRBJ1-6; TRBD1 aligns across 7 bases. From germline, CDR1 is LGHDT and CDR2 YNNKEL (reference sequence). The CDR3 runs 13 residues. V shed 5 bases, J shed 8 bases, and the junction held 3 bases outside the gene matches. The CDR3 protein is CASSGTEDSPLHF. CDR3 sequence (DNA): TGTGCCAGCAGCGGGACAGAAGATTCACCCCTCCACTTT.

This clonotype was detected a few times. This chain links TRBV6-1 with TRBJ1-5; D ambiguous. Looked up from germline, CDR1 is MNHNS and CDR2 is SASEGT. V shed 3 bases and J shed 3 bases, with 9 bases lying between them. The CDR3 sequence is 14 residues long. The CDR3 reads CASSEARINQPQHF. CDR3 in DNA: TGTGCCAGCAGTGAGGCCAGGATCAATCAGCCCCAGCATTTT.

This clonotype has just a few counts. This chain uses TRBV12-3 or TRBV12-4 with TRBJ2-1, with D possibly TRBD2 on 5 matching bases. CDR3 size: 15 residues. V lost 5 bases and J 7 bases, leaving 18 bases between the germline ends. CDR3 sequence: CASSGGGGQLNEQFF. The CDR3 bases are TGTGCCAGCAGTGGAGGTGGCGGTCAATTGAATGAGCAGTTCTTC.

This clonotype occurred a few times. The rearrangement links TRBV6-1 to TRBJ2-3, with 7 bases identical to TRBD1. The trim removed 7 bases at V and 4 bases at J, leaving 11 bases unmatched. The CDR3 length is 15 residues. Germline V gene sequence: CDR1 MNHNS, CDR2 SASEGT. In DNA, the CDR3 is TGTGCCAGCAACCCCGGACAGGCGATCGCAGATACGCAGTATTTT. Translated: CASNPGQAIADTQYF.

This clonotype was seen many times. With a much larger clone just one base away, this may be a read error. This CDR3 reads CASSLIEETQYF. The CDR3 DNA reads as TGTGCCAGCAGCTTAATAGAAGAGACCCAGTACTTC. This rearrangement joins TRBV7-9 to TRBJ2-5; D is unclear. The CDR3 sequence is 12 residues long. With 2 bases removed from V and 3 bases from J, the gap between germline ends came to 4 bases. Germline-derived CDR1 and CDR2 are SEHNR and FQNEAQ (reference sequence).

In this sample, this clonotype turned up a few times. The rearrangement links TRBV27 to TRBJ1-5, with a weak D call TRBD1 (5 bases). Trimming shortened V by 5 bases and J by 6 bases, and 17 bases separated the two germline ends. In germline, CDR1 is MNHEY, CDR2 SMNVEV (reference sequence). The CDR3 spans 15 residues. The CDR3 region has the DNA TGTGCCAGCAGTCCCCTGGCAGGGCTGGGTCAGCCCCAGCATTTT. Its translation: CASSPLAGLGQPQHF.

This chain joins TRBV19 and TRBJ2-7, with TRBD1 as a possible D gene (6 bases). V lost 5 bases and J lost 2, with 13 bases in between. The CDR3 has 14 residues. Germline V gene data show CDR1 as LNHDA and CDR2 as SQIVND (reference sequence). CDR3 amino acids: CASSDPGHTYEQYF. DNA for the CDR3: TGTGCCAGTAGTGACCCGGGACACACCTACGAGCAGTACTTC.

The chain employs TRBV28 and TRBJ1-2, with no clear D. The CDR3 has 14 amino acids. Germline-derived CDR1 and CDR2 are MDHEN and SYDVKM. Trimming shortened V by 2 bases and J by 7 bases, and 14 bases separated the two germline ends. The CDR3 spells CASSLSTPARGYTF. The CDR3 coding sequence is TGTGCCAGCAGTTTAAGTACTCCCGCGCGTGGCTACACCTTC.